Below, 14 T cell receptor beta chains from the same sample are listed, as sequenced in a study of shared clonotypes between healthy human individuals. Some clones are missing from TCRdb's copy, which holds only in-frame ones; the method was immunoSEQ multiplex PCR. The sample lists 2.3 million or so clones, roughly 93% seen once, with 0.39% in the top ten. The specimen was naive CD4+ T cells from PBMCs. The subset here: CD45RA+ positively selected. The receptors here all came from a man in his late teens or twenties in good health. Some clones in this sample may be carry-over from other donors' samples.

J is TRBJ2-7 and V is TRBV11-2, with 8 nucleotides matching TRBD1. Trimming at V came to 1 base and at J to 5 bases, leaving 7 bases not matched to a gene. The germline V gene has CDR1 SGHAT and CDR2 FQNNGV. This CDR3 is 15 amino acids long. The CDR3 protein is CASSLAPWTGNEQYF. Written as DNA, the CDR3 is TGTGCCAGCAGCTTAGCCCCGTGGACAGGGAACGAGCAGTACTTC.

The V and J genes are TRBV6-5 and TRBJ2-1; D perhaps matches TRBD1 (6 bases). The V gene's germline CDR1 is MNHEY and CDR2 SVGAGI. Deletions cut 2 bases from V and 7 bases from J, with 15 bases between. The CDR3 is made up of 15 amino acids. The CDR3 DNA follows: TGTGCCAGCAGTTACGGTGGCAGGGGAAGGAATGAGCAGTTCTTC. This sequence encodes CASSYGGRGRNEQFF.

The chain employs TRBV5-3 and TRBJ2-3; possibly TRBD1 for D (6 bases). TRBV5-3 is flagged as an ORF with uncertain function. Trimming pared 4 bases from V and 2 bases from J, leaving 20 bases between. The CDR3 contains 17 residues. Here the CDR3 DNA reads TGTGCCAGAAGCCGGAAACGGGACACCACCAACACAGATACGCAGTATTTT. This codes for CARSRKRDTTNTDTQYF.

This clone showed up just once. The chain combines TRBV19 with TRBJ1-5; D gene unclear. CDR1 LNHDA and CDR2 SQIVND come from the germline V gene (reference sequence). Trimming took off 6 bases at V and 4 bases at J, with 13 bases between the two ends. The CDR3 contains 14 residues. CDR3 sequence: CASSGGAWNQPQHF. CDR3 DNA: TGTGCCAGTAGCGGAGGAGCTTGGAATCAGCCCCAGCATTTT.

The J gene is TRBJ1-4, the V gene TRBV2; no definite D call. CDR1 and CDR2 (germline): SNHLY, FYNNEI. There are 12 residues in the CDR3. Between the trimmed V and J ends, which lost 6 bases and 7 bases, there was a span of 9 bases. The CDR3 loop is CASRRETEKLFF. CDR3 sequence (DNA): TGTGCCAGCAGAAGGGAGACTGAAAAACTGTTTTTT.

The V gene is TRBV9, the J gene TRBJ2-1; TRBD1 is a possible D gene (5 bases). The CDR3 consists of 15 residues. Trimming cost V 2 bases and J 0 bases, with 9 bases left between them. Per germline, CDR1 SGDLS and CDR2 YYNGEE. CDR3 nucleotides: TGTGCCAGCAGCGTGATCGACAGCTCCTACAATGAGCAGTTCTTC. It is translated as CASSVIDSSYNEQFF.

This sequence joins TRBV29-1 and TRBJ1-3, with D possibly being TRBD1 (6 bases). The germline V gene encodes CDR1 SQVTM and CDR2 ANQGSEA. CDR3 length: 14 amino acids. Trimming pared 3 bases from V and 3 bases from J, leaving 12 bases between. This CDR3 is CSVDPTGIGNTIYF. Here the CDR3 DNA reads TGCAGCGTTGACCCCACAGGGATTGGAAACACCATATATTTT.

The V and J genes are TRBV19 and TRBJ2-3; D gene uncertain. This CDR3 is built from 14 residues. Per germline, CDR1 LNHDA and CDR2 SQIVND (reference sequence). The V end lost 1 base, the J end lost 2 bases, and 7 bases lay between the germline ends. This chain's CDR3 is CASSIVVATDTQYF. The CDR3 DNA sequence: TGTGCCAGTAGTATAGTAGTAGCCACAGATACGCAGTATTTT.

V usage is TRBV5-1 and J usage is TRBJ1-2, with a weak D call TRBD1 (6 bases). Germline CDR1 reads SGHRS; CDR2 reads YFSETQ. CDR3 length: 15 residues. V was cut by 2 bases and J by 3 bases, with 14 bases left in between. The CDR3 loop is CASSFNRVYDYGYTF. CDR3 sequence (DNA): TGCGCCAGCAGCTTCAACAGGGTGTACGACTATGGCTACACCTTC.

The CDR3 sequence: CASSLQGQDGTDTQYF. CDR3 bases: TGTGCCAGCAGCCTACAAGGACAGGATGGCACAGATACGCAGTATTTT. The J gene is TRBJ2-3, the V gene TRBV4-2, with 7 bases matching TRBD1. CDR1 and CDR2 from the germline V gene are LGHNA and YNFKEQ. Germline trimming cut 4 bases from V and 1 base from J; bases unmatched to any gene: 8. The CDR3 has 16 residues.

V is TRBV5-1 and J is TRBJ1-1; 7 bases are a match to TRBD1. Germline V gives CDR1 SGHRS, CDR2 YFSETQ. The CDR3 is made up of 15 amino acids. The junction had 9 bases not matched to a gene; V was cut back by 0 bases and J by 7 bases. The CDR3 DNA sequence: TGCGCCAGCAGCTTGGAAGGGGGCGCCGGGGATGAAGCTTTCTTT. It specifies CASSLEGGAGDEAFF.

The chain employs TRBV9 and TRBJ2-1, with TRBD2 matching over 7 bases. This CDR3 is 14 amino acids long. The J segment lost 8 bases and the V segment lost 1 base, leaving 6 bases of the junction unmatched. CDR1 and CDR2 from the germline V gene are SGDLS and YYNGEE. CDR3 amino acids: CASSVFGRRDEQFF. The CDR3 bases are TGTGCCAGCAGCGTATTCGGGAGGCGGGATGAGCAGTTCTTC.

The J gene is TRBJ2-7, the V gene TRBV9; tentatively, D is TRBD1 (6 bases). Germline V gene sequence: CDR1 SGDLS, CDR2 YYNGEE. The CDR3 has 14 amino acids. Trimming removed 2 bases from V and 2 bases from J, with 11 bases in between. In DNA, the CDR3 is TGTGCCAGCAGCGTGGACAGCGGCCCCTACGAGCAGTACTTC. The encoded protein is CASSVDSGPYEQYF.

Points on this clone: Distinct nucleotide sequences in the sample also encode this CDR3. The chain is built from TRBV5-1 and TRBJ2-1; 13 positions match TRBD2. This CDR3 spans 16 amino acids. Germline trimming cut 1 base from V and 5 bases from J; bases unmatched to any gene: 3. CDR1 is SGHRS, CDR2 YFSETQ, per germline. The CDR3 sequence is CASSLYGTSGNNEQFF. The CDR3 DNA reads TGCGCCAGCAGCTTGTACGGGACTAGCGGGAACAATGAGCAGTTCTTC.